This is a list of T cell receptor beta chains from one sample in a study of a mutant IDH1 vaccine in newly diagnosed glioma. The repertoire was sequenced with immunoSEQ multiplex PCR; TCRdb's copy has only in-frame clones and lacks some. In the table there are 40,000 to 45,000 clones, 81% of which are singletons. The antigens for these receptors are not known. The material was PBMCs, obtained from a glioma patient whose treatment included an IDH1 peptide vaccine. These receptors all come from a middle-aged woman with glioma. Some clones in this sample may be carry-over from other donors' samples. CDR3s include the opening cysteine and the closing phenylalanine or tryptophan. A D gene is named only where the DNA matches it firmly. Clone size appears in some rows only: once, few, many, or a class for an expanded clone.

clone size	D gene	V gene	J gene	CDR3 DNA	CDR3 protein
-	TRBD2	TRBV19	TRBJ2-1	TGTGCCAGTAGTCTGAGCGGGGGGGGCAATGAGCAGTTCTTC	CASSLSGGGNEQFF
once	TRBD1	TRBV29-1	TRBJ2-5	TGCAGCGATAAACAGGGGGGTTGGGAAGAGACCCAGTACTTC	CSDKQGGWEETQYF
-	-	TRBV9	TRBJ1-6	TGTGCCAGCAGCGTAAGGGTCAATAATTCACCCCTCCACTTT	CASSVRVNNSPLHF
once	-	TRBV28	TRBJ1-6	TGTGCCAGCAGCCGTGGACCTTCCCTGAGCTCCTATAATTCACCCCTCCACTTT	CASSRGPSLSSYNSPLHF
-	TRBD1	TRBV5-1	TRBJ1-3	TGCGCCAGCAGCAGGTCAGGACAGGGGCGCGCTGGAAACACCATATATTTT	CASSRSGQGRAGNTIYF
-	-	TRBV6-5	TRBJ1-2	TGTGCCAGCAGTTACATCAGGAGCGGGGGCTACACCTTC	CASSYIRSGGYTF
-	TRBD1	TRBV20-1	TRBJ1-1	TGCAGTGCTCTACAGGGGGAGAGAGCTTTCTTT	CSALQGERAFF
-	-	TRBV15	TRBJ1-6	TGTGCCACCAGAGGGGGGACGGCCGATAATTCACCCCTCCACTTT	CATRGGTADNSPLHF
-	-	TRBV7-9	TRBJ2-7	TGTGCCAGCAGCTCGGTAGCGGACTTCTACGAGCAGTACTTC	CASSSVADFYEQYF
-	TRBD1	TRBV7-2	TRBJ1-2	TGTGCCAGCAGCTTAAAGTCTGGGACAGCTTCTAACTATGGCTACACCTTC	CASSLKSGTASNYGYTF
-	-	TRBV5-6	TRBJ2-3	TGTGCCAGCAGCTTAATCACCCCGGCGGCGCAGTATTTT	CASSLITPAAQYF
-	-	TRBV10-3	TRBJ2-1	TGTGCCATCAGTCCGTCAACAGGGATTTACAATGAGCAGTTCTTC	CAISPSTGIYNEQFF
few	-	TRBV9	TRBJ2-5	TGTGCCAGCAGCGTAGCCACAGCCGGAGGTGAGACCCAGTACTTC	CASSVATAGGETQYF
-	-	TRBV27	TRBJ2-2	TGTGCCAGCAGTGTAATCGCGGGGACTGGGGAGCTGTTTTTT	CASSVIAGTGELFF
-	TRBD2	TRBV7-3	TRBJ2-7	TGTGCCAGCAGCTTGGGCCCGGGGGGGTACGAGCAGTACTTC	CASSLGPGGYEQYF
-	-	TRBV4-2	TRBJ2-7	TGTGCCAGCAGCCCTATCGGACAGAATTTCTACGAGCAGTACTTC	CASSPIGQNFYEQYF
-	-	TRBV28	TRBJ1-2	TGTGCCAGCGAAATGGGGGGGGACTATGGCTACACCTTC	CASEMGGDYGYTF
-	TRBD1	TRBV28	TRBJ1-2	TGTGCCAGCAGTTTCGAAAGGGACAGGGTCTATGGCTACACCTTC	CASSFERDRVYGYTF
-	TRBD2	TRBV7-2	TRBJ2-3	TGTGCCAGCAGCTTAAGAAATAGCGGGGGCGCCCATACGCAGTATTTT	CASSLRNSGGAHTQYF
-	-	TRBV6-5	TRBJ1-2	TGTGCCAGCAGTTATTCCGGGACATACGAATATGGCTACACCTTC	CASSYSGTYEYGYTF
-	-	TRBV9	TRBJ2-1	TGTGCCAGCAGCCCCCGGCTAGACTCCTACAATGAGCAGTTCTTC	CASSPRLDSYNEQFF
-	TRBD1	TRBV4-1	TRBJ1-1	TGCGCCAGCAGCCAAGATTTGGGGACAGGTGGTGTCGGAATGAACACTGAAGCTTTCTTT	CASSQDLGTGGVGMNTEAFF
-	-	TRBV2	TRBJ2-6	TGTGCCAGTACAGGGATTGGGGCCAACGTCCTGACTTTC	CASTGIGANVLTF
once	-	TRBV4-3	TRBJ1-2	TGCGCCAGCAGCCAAGACCCAAGAGCTAACTATGGCTACACCTTC	CASSQDPRANYGYTF
few	-	TRBV19	TRBJ2-1	TGTGCCAGTAGTACAAGACCGGGACAGCAGTTCTTC	CASSTRPGQQFF
-	-	TRBV30	TRBJ2-6	TGTGCCTGGAGTGGGAAGTCAAGGGGTCGCTCTGGGGCCAACGTCCTGACTTTC	CAWSGKSRGRSGANVLTF
few	-	TRBV6-5	TRBJ1-1	TGTGCCAGCAGGCCGGGGCCATTTCAAGCTTTCTTT	CASRPGPFQAFF
-	-	TRBV27	TRBJ1-1	TGTGCCAGCAGTTTAATGGGGGCCCAAAGCACTGAAGCTTTCTTT	CASSLMGAQSTEAFF
-	-	TRBV7-2	TRBJ2-3	TGTGCCAGCAGCTTCCAAGATACGCAGTATTTT	CASSFQDTQYF
-	-	TRBV27	TRBJ2-3	TGTGCCAGTACGGGGACAGATACGCAGTATTTT	CASTGTDTQYF
-	-	TRBV7-2	TRBJ2-5	TGTGCCAGCAGCTTAGCAAACCCGGGGAGGGGGGAGACCCAGTACTTC	CASSLANPGRGETQYF
-	TRBD2	TRBV25-1	TRBJ2-5	TGTGCCAGCAGTGAACTCTCTTTAGCGGGAGCGGAGACCCAGTACTTC	CASSELSLAGAETQYF
few	-	TRBV4-3	TRBJ2-6	TGCGCCAGCAGCCCCACAGGGTCTGGGGCCAACGTCCTGACTTTC	CASSPTGSGANVLTF
-	-	TRBV19	TRBJ1-1	TGTGCCAGTAGTTCTCAAATGAACACTGAAGCTTTCTTT	CASSSQMNTEAFF
-	-	TRBV5-1	TRBJ2-2	TGCGCCAGCAGCTCTGACAGTGTATACACCGGGGAGCTGTTTTTT	CASSSDSVYTGELFF
-	-	TRBV10-3	TRBJ1-6	TGTGCCATCAGTGAAGGCGATTCACCCCTCCACTTT	CAISEGDSPLHF
-	-	TRBV13	TRBJ1-2	TGTGCCAGCAGCTTAGGCTTGGGCCGAACCCCCTTC	CASSLGLGRTPF
-	-	TRBV6-4	TRBJ2-3	TGTGCCAGCAGTGATGGCGGGGAAACGGATACGCAGTATTTT	CASSDGGETDTQYF
-	-	TRBV23-1	TRBJ2-7	TGCGCCAGCAGTCACGAGTTTGGTGGACAGCAACCTTCCTACGAGCAGTACTTC	CASSHEFGGQQPSYEQYF
-	-	TRBV28	TRBJ2-2	TGTGCCAGCGAGCGGACGACCGGGGAGCTGTTTTTT	CASERTTGELFF
-	-	TRBV7-8	TRBJ1-5	TGTGCCAGCAGCTTAGGACAGGCCGGGCCCCAGCATTTT	CASSLGQAGPQHF
-	-	TRBV10-3	TRBJ1-2	TGTGCCATCAGGACAGTTGAAGGCGCTGGCTACACCTTC	CAIRTVEGAGYTF
-	-	TRBV4-1	TRBJ1-1	TGCGCCAGCAGCGGCAAGGGGACCCTGAACACTGAAGCTTTCTTT	CASSGKGTLNTEAFF
once	TRBD1	TRBV23-1	TRBJ2-7	TGCGCCAGCAGTCAACAGGACAGGGTCTGGAAGTCCTACGAGCAGTACTTC	CASSQQDRVWKSYEQYF
-	-	TRBV15	TRBJ1-3	TGTGCCACCAGCAGAGGATCATGGATCGATCGAAACACCATATATTTT	CATSRGSWIDRNTIYF
-	-	TRBV27	TRBJ2-3	TGTGCCAGCAGTTTGCCTGACCCCGATACGCAGTATTTT	CASSLPDPDTQYF
-	TRBD1	TRBV29-1	TRBJ2-3	TGCAGCGGTGGACAGGGGGAAACAGATACGCAGTATTTT	CSGGQGETDTQYF
-	TRBD1	TRBV11-2	TRBJ2-7	TGTGCCAGCAGCCTCGGGACAGGGGAGAGTTATAGGAACTTC	CASSLGTGESYRNF
-	TRBD1	TRBV10-3	TRBJ1-2	TGTGCCATCAGTTATACTCTCCCGGACAGGGGGAGCTATGGCTACACCTTC	CAISYTLPDRGSYGYTF
-	-	TRBV7-9	TRBJ1-1	TGTGCCAGCAGCTTGGGTCAGGGAGCTTTCTTT	CASSLGQGAFF
-	-	TRBV6-6	TRBJ1-5	TGTGCCAGCAGCCGCGCTTGGGCGCAGCCCCAGCATTTT	CASSRAWAQPQHF
once	-	TRBV9	TRBJ2-5	TGTGCCAGCAGCGTCGAAGCCGGGACCCAGTACTTC	CASSVEAGTQYF
-	-	TRBV11-3	TRBJ2-1	TGTGCCAGCAGCCTGGGGGGGCCCAACAATGAGCAGTTCTTC	CASSLGGPNNEQFF
-	TRBD2	TRBV27	TRBJ2-3	TGTGCCAGCAAAGCCGGACTAGCGGGAGGTTCAGATACGCAGTATTTT	CASKAGLAGGSDTQYF
-	-	TRBV9	TRBJ2-2	TGTGCCAGCAGCCCAGAGGGAGGAAACACCGGGGAGCTGTTTTTT	CASSPEGGNTGELFF